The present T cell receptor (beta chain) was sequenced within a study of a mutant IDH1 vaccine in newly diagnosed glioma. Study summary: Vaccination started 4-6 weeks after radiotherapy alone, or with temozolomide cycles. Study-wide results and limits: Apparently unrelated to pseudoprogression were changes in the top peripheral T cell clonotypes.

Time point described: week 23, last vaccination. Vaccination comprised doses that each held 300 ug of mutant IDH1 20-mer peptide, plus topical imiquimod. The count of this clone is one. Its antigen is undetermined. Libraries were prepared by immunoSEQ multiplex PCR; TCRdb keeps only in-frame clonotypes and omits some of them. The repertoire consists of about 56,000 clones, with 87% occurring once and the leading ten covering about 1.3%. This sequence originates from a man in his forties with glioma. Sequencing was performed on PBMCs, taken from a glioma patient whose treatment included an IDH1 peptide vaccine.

The CDR3 DNA reads TGTGCCAGCAGAGGACAGAGCAATCAGCCCCAGCATTTT. Translating it yields CASRGQSNQPQHF. This chain connects TRBV2 to TRBJ1-5, with D possibly TRBD1 on 6 matching bases. The CDR3 covers 13 residues. V dropped 6 bases and J dropped 1 base, with 7 bases sitting between them. Germline CDR1 SNHLY, CDR2 FYNNEI.